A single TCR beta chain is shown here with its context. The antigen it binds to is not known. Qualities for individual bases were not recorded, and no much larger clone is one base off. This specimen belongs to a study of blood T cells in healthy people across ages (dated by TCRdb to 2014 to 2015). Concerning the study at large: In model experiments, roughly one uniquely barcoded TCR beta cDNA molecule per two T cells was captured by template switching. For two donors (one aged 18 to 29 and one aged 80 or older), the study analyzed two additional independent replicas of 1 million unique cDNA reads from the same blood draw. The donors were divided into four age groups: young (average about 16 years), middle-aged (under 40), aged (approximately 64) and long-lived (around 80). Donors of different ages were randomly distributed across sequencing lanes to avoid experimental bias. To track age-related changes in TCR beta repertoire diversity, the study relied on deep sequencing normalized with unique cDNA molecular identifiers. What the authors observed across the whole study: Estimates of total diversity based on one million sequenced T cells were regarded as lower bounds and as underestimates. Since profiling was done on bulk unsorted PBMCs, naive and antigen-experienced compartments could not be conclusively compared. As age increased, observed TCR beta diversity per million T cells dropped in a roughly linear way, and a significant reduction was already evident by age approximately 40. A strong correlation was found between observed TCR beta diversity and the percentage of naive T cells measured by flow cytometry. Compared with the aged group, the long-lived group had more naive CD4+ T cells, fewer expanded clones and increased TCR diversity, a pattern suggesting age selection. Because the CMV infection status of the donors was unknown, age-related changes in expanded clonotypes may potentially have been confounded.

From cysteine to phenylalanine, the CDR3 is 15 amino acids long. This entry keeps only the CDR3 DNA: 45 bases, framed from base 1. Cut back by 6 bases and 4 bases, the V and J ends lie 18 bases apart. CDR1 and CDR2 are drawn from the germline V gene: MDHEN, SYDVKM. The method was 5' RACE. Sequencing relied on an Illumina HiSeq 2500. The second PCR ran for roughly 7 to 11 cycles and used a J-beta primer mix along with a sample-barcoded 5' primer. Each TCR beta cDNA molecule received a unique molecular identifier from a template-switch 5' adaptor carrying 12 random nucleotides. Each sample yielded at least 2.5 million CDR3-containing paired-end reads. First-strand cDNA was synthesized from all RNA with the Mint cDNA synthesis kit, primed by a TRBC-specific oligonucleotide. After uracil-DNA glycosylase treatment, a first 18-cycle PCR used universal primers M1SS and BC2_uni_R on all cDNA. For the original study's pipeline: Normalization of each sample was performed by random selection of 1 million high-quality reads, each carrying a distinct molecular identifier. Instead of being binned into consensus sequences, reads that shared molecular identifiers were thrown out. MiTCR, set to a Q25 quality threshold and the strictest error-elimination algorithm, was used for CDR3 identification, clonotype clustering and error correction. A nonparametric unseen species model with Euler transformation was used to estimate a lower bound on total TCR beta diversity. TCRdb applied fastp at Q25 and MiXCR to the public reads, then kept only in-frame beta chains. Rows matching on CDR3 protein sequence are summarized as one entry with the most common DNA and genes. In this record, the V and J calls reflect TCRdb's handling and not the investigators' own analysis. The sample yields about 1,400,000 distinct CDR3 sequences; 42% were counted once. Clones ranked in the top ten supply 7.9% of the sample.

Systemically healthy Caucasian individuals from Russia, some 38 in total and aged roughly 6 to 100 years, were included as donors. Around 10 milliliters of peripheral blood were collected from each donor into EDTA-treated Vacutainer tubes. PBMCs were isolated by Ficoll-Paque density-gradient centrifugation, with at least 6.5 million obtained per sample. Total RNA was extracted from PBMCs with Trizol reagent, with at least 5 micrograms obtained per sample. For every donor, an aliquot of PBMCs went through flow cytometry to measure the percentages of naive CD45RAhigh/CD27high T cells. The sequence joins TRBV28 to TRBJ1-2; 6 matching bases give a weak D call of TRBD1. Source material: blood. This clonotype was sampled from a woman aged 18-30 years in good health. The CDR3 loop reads CASSERGGPGYGYTF. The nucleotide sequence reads TGTGCCAGCAGCGAACGGGGGGGGCCGGGCTATGGCTACACCTTC.